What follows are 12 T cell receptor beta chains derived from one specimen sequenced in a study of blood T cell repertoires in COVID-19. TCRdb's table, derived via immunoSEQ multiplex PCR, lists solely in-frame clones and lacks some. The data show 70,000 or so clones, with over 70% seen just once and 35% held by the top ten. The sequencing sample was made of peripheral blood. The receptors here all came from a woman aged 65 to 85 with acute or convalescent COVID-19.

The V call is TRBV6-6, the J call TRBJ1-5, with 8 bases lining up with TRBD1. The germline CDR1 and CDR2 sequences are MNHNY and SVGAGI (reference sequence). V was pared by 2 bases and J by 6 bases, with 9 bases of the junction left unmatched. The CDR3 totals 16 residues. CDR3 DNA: TGTGCCAGCAGTTACCGTGGACAGGGTATGGGTCAGCCCCAGCATTTT. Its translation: CASSYRGQGMGQPQHF.

CDR3 loop: CASSIGGTGKEKLFF. The CDR3 DNA reads TGTGCCAGTAGTATAGGCGGGACAGGGAAAGAAAAACTGTTTTTT. The rearrangement uses TRBV19 and TRBJ1-4, with 9 bases fitting TRBD1. There are 15 residues in the CDR3. Germline CDR1 is LNHDA and CDR2 is SQIVND (reference sequence). With 1 base clipped from V and 8 bases from J, the junction kept 5 bases outside the gene matches.

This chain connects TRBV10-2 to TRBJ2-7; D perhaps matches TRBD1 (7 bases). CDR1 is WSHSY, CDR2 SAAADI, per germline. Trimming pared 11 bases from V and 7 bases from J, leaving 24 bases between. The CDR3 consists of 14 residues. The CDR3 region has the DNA TGCGCCGCCAGGGGGTCAGGGGACTTTCAGGAGCAGTACTTC. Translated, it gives CAARGSGDFQEQYF.

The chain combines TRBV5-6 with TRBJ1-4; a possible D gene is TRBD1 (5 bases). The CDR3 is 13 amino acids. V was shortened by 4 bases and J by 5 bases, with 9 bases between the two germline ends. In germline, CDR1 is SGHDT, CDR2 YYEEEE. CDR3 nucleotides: TGTGCCAGCAGCCCGGGACTGAATGAAAAACTGTTTTTT. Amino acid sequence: CASSPGLNEKLFF.

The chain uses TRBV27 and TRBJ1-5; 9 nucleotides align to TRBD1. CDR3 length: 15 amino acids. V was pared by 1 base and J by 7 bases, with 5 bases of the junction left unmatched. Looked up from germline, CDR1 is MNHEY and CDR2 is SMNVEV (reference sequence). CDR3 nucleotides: TGTGCCAGCAGTTTATTGTCGGGACAGGGACAGCCCCAGCATTTT. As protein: CASSLLSGQGQPQHF.

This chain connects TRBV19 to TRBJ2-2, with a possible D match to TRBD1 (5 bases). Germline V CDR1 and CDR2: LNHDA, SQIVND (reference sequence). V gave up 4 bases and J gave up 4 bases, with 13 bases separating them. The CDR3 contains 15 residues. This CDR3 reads CASSRTQGSTGELFF. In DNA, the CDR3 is TGTGCCAGTAGTAGGACCCAGGGAAGCACCGGGGAGCTGTTTTTT.

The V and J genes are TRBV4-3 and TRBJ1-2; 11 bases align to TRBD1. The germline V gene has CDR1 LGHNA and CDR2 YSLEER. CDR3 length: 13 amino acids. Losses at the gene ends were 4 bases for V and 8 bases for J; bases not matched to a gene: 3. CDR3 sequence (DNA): TGCGCCAGCAGCCTGGACAGGGGGCTAGGCTACACCTTC. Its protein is CASSLDRGLGYTF.

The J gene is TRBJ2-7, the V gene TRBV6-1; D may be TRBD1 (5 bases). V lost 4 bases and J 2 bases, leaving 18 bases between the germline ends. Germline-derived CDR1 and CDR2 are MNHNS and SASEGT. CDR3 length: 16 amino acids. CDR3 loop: CASSVTTQETPYEQYF. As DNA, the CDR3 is TGTGCCAGCAGTGTGACGACACAGGAAACCCCCTACGAGCAGTACTTC.

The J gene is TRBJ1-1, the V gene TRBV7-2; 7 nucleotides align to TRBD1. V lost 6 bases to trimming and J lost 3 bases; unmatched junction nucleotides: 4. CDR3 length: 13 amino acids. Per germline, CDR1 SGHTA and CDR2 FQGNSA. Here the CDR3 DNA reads TGTGCCAGCAGGTCGACAGGGTACACTGAAGCTTTCTTT. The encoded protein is CASRSTGYTEAFF.

CDR3 amino acids: CAWSLLAGGPRTGELFF. The DNA of the CDR3 is TGTGCCTGGAGCCTTCTGGCGGGAGGGCCGCGCACCGGGGAGCTGTTTTTT. This chain connects TRBV30 to TRBJ2-2; TRBD2 agrees at 9 bases. With V trimmed by 3 bases and J by 4 bases, 12 bases remained unmatched. Germline V gives CDR1 GTSNPN, CDR2 SVGIG (reference sequence). This CDR3 is built from 17 residues.

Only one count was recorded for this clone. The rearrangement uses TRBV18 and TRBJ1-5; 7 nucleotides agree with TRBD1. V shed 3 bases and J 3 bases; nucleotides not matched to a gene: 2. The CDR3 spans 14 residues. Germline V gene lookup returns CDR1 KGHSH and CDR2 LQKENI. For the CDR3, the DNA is TGTGCCAGCTCACCCGGGACAGTCAATCAGCCCCAGCATTTT. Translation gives CASSPGTVNQPQHF.

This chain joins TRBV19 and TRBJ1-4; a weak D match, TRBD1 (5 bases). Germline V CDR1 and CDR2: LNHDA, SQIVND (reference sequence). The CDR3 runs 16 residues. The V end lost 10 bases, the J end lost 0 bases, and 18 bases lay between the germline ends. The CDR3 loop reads CATHQGPSSTNEKLFF. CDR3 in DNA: TGTGCCACCCACCAGGGCCCTAGTTCAACTAATGAAAAACTGTTTTTT.